The 21 T cell receptor beta chains presented below share a single source sample, sequenced in a study of blood T cell dynamics during melanoma immunotherapy (TCRdb year 2020). The time point label corresponds to: pre-treatment baseline. The library was generated by the immunoSEQ multiplex PCR assay. TCRdb's version of the immuneACCESS table is confined to in-frame rearrangements and falls short of the full clone set. An unresolved V gene accounts for under half of the shortfall where checked; the remainder is of unknown origin. A total of about 12,000 clones appear in this sample, roughly 83% of them only once. Approximately 9% of the sample is taken by the ten largest. Sequenced material: blood, taken from a patient treated with checkpoint blockade. These receptors were taken from a human donor with melanoma.

J is TRBJ2-3 and V is TRBV5-6; TRBD2 matches at 8 bases. Germline CDR1 SGHDT, CDR2 YYEEEE. J gave up 2 bases and V 2 bases, and 10 bases lay outside the gene matches. This CDR3 is built from 17 residues. The CDR3 DNA reads TGTGCCAGCAGCTTTCCCCACAGAGCGGGGGTCACAGATACGCAGTATTTT. Its protein product is CASSFPHRAGVTDTQYF.

The CDR3 sequence is CASSQSPRASGQFF. CDR3 nucleotide sequence: TGCGCCAGCAGCCAAAGTCCCCGTGCATCCGGGCAGTTCTTC. The chain has TRBV4-1 and TRBJ2-1; D gene ambiguous. The CDR3 has 14 residues. Germline CDR1 MGHRA, CDR2 YSYEKL. Trimming pared 2 bases from V and 12 bases from J, leaving 17 bases between.

This sequence joins TRBV28 and TRBJ2-1; TRBD2 matches 11 bases. CDR1 and CDR2 from the germline V gene are MDHEN and SYDVKM. J lost 7 bases, V lost 8 bases, and 7 bases had no gene match. The CDR3 is made up of 14 amino acids. CDR3 region: CASPGTSGINEQFF. The CDR3 DNA reads TGTGCCAGCCCAGGGACTAGCGGAATTAATGAGCAGTTCTTC.

The chain recombines TRBV30 with TRBJ2-5; 7 bases agree with TRBD2. The V gene's germline CDR1 is GTSNPN and CDR2 SVGIG (reference sequence). Trimming at V came to 0 bases and at J to 1 base, leaving 5 bases not matched to a gene. The CDR3 extends over 15 amino acids. The CDR3 coding sequence is TGTGCCTGGAGTGTACGGCTAGCGGTCCAAGAGACCCAGTACTTC. It is translated as CAWSVRLAVQETQYF.

The chain links TRBV9 to TRBJ2-1, with TRBD1 matching over 7 bases. Germline V gives CDR1 SGDLS, CDR2 YYNGEE. The CDR3 consists of 15 residues. V lost 4 bases to trimming and J lost 7 bases; unmatched junction nucleotides: 11. The CDR3 DNA is TGTGCCAGCAGCCCCCGGGACAGTGGTCGGAATGAGCAGTTCTTC. Amino acids: CASSPRDSGRNEQFF.

The chain recombines TRBV4-1 with TRBJ2-3; D perhaps matches TRBD2 (5 bases). CDR3 length: 15 residues. CDR1 and CDR2 (germline): MGHRA, YSYEKL. Deletions cut 4 bases from V and 0 bases from J, with 11 bases between. The CDR3 coding sequence is TGCGCCAGCAGCCGGACTCCCCATAGCACAGATACGCAGTATTTT. It translates to CASSRTPHSTDTQYF.

This clone has only a few counts. The V call is TRBV5-8, the J call TRBJ1-5; 7 nucleotides match TRBD1. This CDR3 spans 15 amino acids. V was pared by 3 bases and J by 0 bases, with 3 bases of the junction left unmatched. The germline gives CDR1 SGHTS, CDR2 YDEGEE. In DNA form, the CDR3 reads TGTGCCAGCAGCTCGGGACAGCTTAGCAATCAGCCCCAGCATTTT. Amino acid sequence: CASSSGQLSNQPQHF.

The rearrangement joins TRBV28 to TRBJ2-7; D is possibly TRBD1 or TRBD2 (5 bases each). Germline CDR1 and CDR2: MDHEN and SYDVKM. This CDR3 comprises 15 residues. V lost 6 bases and J lost 0, with 15 bases in between. CDR3 sequence reads: CASRDPGASSYEQYF. The CDR3 DNA reads TGTGCCAGCAGAGACCCCGGGGCGAGCTCCTACGAGCAGTACTTC. Full variable domain (rest looked up from reference TRBV28 and TRBJ2-7): DVKVTQSSRYLVKRTGEKVFLECVQDMDHENMFWYRQDPGLGLRLIYFSYDVKMKEKGDIPEGYSVSREKKERFSLILESASTNQTSMYLCASRDPGASSYEQYFGPGTRLTVT.

V and J are TRBV7-9 and TRBJ2-1, with a weak D call TRBD1 (6 bases). Germline-derived CDR1 and CDR2 are SEHNR and FQNEAQ (reference sequence). V gave up 4 bases and J gave up 4 bases, with 8 bases separating them. The CDR3 contains 13 residues. CDR3 protein: CASSSGQYNEQFF. In DNA, the CDR3 is TGTGCCAGCAGCTCCGGACAGTACAATGAGCAGTTCTTC. The complete variable domain, with remaining parts taken from reference TRBV7-9 and TRBJ2-1, reads DTGVSQNPRHKITKRGQNVTFRCDPISEHNRLYWYRQTLGQGPEFLTYFQNEAQLEKSRLLSDRFSAERPKGSFSTLEIQRTEQGDSAMYLCASSSGQYNEQFFGPGTRLTVL.

J is TRBJ1-6 and V is TRBV27; D gene uncertain. The CDR3 loop spans 15 amino acids. The V gene's germline CDR1 is MNHEY and CDR2 SMNVEV (reference sequence). V lost 2 bases, J lost 8 bases, and 13 bases lay in between. The CDR3 DNA reads as TGTGCCAGCAGTTTAGGACCAAGGGTAGATTCACCCCTCCACTTT. It encodes CASSLGPRVDSPLHF.

The V gene is TRBV6-6, the J gene TRBJ2-7; D tentatively reads TRBD1 or TRBD2 (5 bases each). CDR3 size: 13 residues. V was cut by 4 bases and J by 7 bases, with 14 bases left in between. Germline CDR1 is MNHNY and CDR2 is SVGAGI (reference sequence). The CDR3 DNA reads TGTGCCAGCAGTTTGGGACCGGCCTTAGAGCAGTACTTC. Translated, it gives CASSLGPALEQYF.

The rearrangement uses TRBV28 and TRBJ2-3; 8 bases align to TRBD1. The CDR3 is 16 amino acids. V trimming: 6 bases; J trimming: 5 bases; junction bases outside the gene matches: 13. CDR1 and CDR2 (germline): MDHEN, SYDVKM. DNA for the CDR3: TGTGCCAGCAGGTCCGGGGCAGGGGGCAGGATAGATACGCAGTATTTT. This codes for CASRSGAGGRIDTQYF.

The rearrangement joins TRBV28 to TRBJ2-7; 12 nucleotides line up with TRBD2. V lost 6 bases to trimming and J lost 6 bases; unmatched junction nucleotides: 6. Germline V gene sequence: CDR1 MDHEN, CDR2 SYDVKM. CDR3 length: 14 amino acids. The CDR3 loop is CASRSGLAGFEQYF. CDR3 sequence (DNA): TGTGCCAGCAGGTCAGGACTAGCGGGATTCGAGCAGTACTTC.

The chain employs TRBV19 and TRBJ2-7; 9 nucleotides agree with TRBD1. V was clipped by 6 bases and J by 3 bases; unmatched bases: 15. CDR3 length: 17 residues. Looked up from germline, CDR1 is LNHDA and CDR2 is SQIVND (reference sequence). CDR3 bases: TGTGCCAGTAGCCGACAGGGGGTAGGTAGACTCTTCTACGAGCAGTACTTC. This sequence encodes CASSRQGVGRLFYEQYF.

The rearrangement uses TRBV5-1 and TRBJ2-7, with TRBD2 matching over 10 bases. CDR1 and CDR2 from the germline V gene are SGHRS and YFSETQ. The CDR3 sequence is 16 residues long. V lost 0 bases to trimming and J lost 3 bases; unmatched junction nucleotides: 6. CDR3 bases: TGCGCCAGCAGCTTGGGGGCTAGCGGGGGAAGCTACGAGCAGTACTTC. Its protein product is CASSLGASGGSYEQYF.

The CDR3, as DNA: TGCGCCAGCGCCCCGACAGGGGGCCGTCTGCCCCAGCATTTT. Amino acids: CASAPTGGRLPQHF. The rearrangement links TRBV5-1 to TRBJ1-5; 10 bases align to TRBD1. The CDR3 is 14 amino acids. Germline V gene data show CDR1 as SGHRS and CDR2 as YFSETQ. Unmatched junction bases numbered 10, after V lost 7 bases and J lost 9 bases.

The CDR3 coding sequence is TGTGCCAGCACAAAGGGGACTAGCGGGAATCAAGAGACCCAGTACTTC. It translates to CASTKGTSGNQETQYF. This chain connects TRBV11-1 to TRBJ2-5, with TRBD2 matching over 13 bases. The V gene's germline CDR1 is SGHAT and CDR2 FQDESV (reference sequence). The CDR3 loop spans 16 amino acids. With 7 bases clipped from V and 2 bases from J, the junction kept 7 bases outside the gene matches.

This chain connects TRBV10-2 to TRBJ1-1; tentative D call: TRBD1 (5 bases). Germline V CDR1 and CDR2: WSHSY, SAAADI. V lost 5 bases and J lost 1, with 17 bases in between. The CDR3 covers 16 residues. For the CDR3, the DNA is TGCGCCAGCAGTATCCGCTTTGTGGGGCGGAACACTGAAGCTTTCTTT. Its protein product is CASSIRFVGRNTEAFF.

This clone was seen more than once but under ten times. The rearrangement uses TRBV6-4 and TRBJ1-5; weak D call: TRBD1 (6 bases). The V gene's germline CDR1 is MRHNA and CDR2 SNTAGT. The V end lost 7 bases, the J end lost 3 bases, and 25 bases lay between the germline ends. The CDR3 runs to 18 residues. The CDR3 nucleotides read TGTGCCAGCACTCCACCGGGGAGGGGGGCCTTCCTCAATCAGCCCCAGCATTTT. As protein: CASTPPGRGAFLNQPQHF.

A single count supports this clone. The chain carries TRBV7-8 and TRBJ1-2; 7 bases are a match to TRBD1. CDR1 is SGHVS, CDR2 FQNEAQ, per germline. CDR3 length equals 15 residues. Trimming took 5 bases from V and 3 from J; bases not matched to a gene: 9. The chain's CDR3 is CASSPGTALDYGYTF. CDR3 sequence (DNA): TGTGCCAGCAGCCCAGGGACAGCCCTCGACTATGGCTACACCTTC.

This rearrangement joins TRBV18 to TRBJ2-1, with no clear D. Germline-derived CDR1 and CDR2 are KGHSH and LQKENI. Trimming pared 3 bases from V and 3 bases from J, leaving 9 bases between. The CDR3 is 14 amino acids. The CDR3 nucleotides read TGTGCCAGCTCACCCGAGCCGCACTACAATGAGCAGTTCTTC. This gives the protein CASSPEPHYNEQFF.